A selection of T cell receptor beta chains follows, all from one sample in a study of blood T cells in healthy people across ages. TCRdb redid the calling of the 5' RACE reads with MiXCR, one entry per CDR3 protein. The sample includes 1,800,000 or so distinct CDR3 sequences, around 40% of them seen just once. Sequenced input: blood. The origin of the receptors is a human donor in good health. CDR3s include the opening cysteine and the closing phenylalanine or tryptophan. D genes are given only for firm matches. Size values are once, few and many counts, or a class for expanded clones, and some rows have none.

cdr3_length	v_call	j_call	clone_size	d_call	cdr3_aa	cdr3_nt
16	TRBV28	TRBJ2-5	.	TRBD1	CASSFLGTGTTGTQYF	TGTGCCAGCAGTTTCTTAGGGACAGGGACTACTGGGACCCAGTACTTC
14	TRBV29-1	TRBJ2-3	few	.	CSVLRSGSADTQYF	TGCAGCGTACTGCGTTCAGGGTCCGCAGATACGCAGTATTTT
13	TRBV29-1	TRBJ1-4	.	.	CSVDGGVGEKLFF	TGCAGCGTTGATGGGGGCGTTGGTGAAAAACTGTTTTTT
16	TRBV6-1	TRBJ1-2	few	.	CASSEGSRNLNYGYTF	TGTGCCAGCAGTGAAGGGAGCAGAAACCTTAACTATGGCTACACCTTC
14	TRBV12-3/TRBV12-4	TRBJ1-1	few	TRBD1	CASSKTGGGTEAFF	TGTGCCAGCAGCAAAACAGGGGGAGGCACTGAAGCTTTCTTT
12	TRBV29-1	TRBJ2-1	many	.	CSVAGGGNEQFF	TGCAGCGTTGCCGGGGGTGGGAATGAGCAGTTCTTC
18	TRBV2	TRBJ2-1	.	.	CASRTVQSKYGDYNEQFF	TGTGCCAGCAGGACAGTTCAAAGCAAGTATGGGGACTACAATGAGCAGTTCTTC
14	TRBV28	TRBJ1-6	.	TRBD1	CASSLDDRDSPLHF	TGTGCCAGCAGTTTGGATGACAGGGATTCACCCCTCCACTTT
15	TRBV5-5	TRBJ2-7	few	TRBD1	CASSAGQGAQYEQYF	TGTGCCAGCAGCGCCGGGCAGGGGGCGCAGTACGAGCAGTACTTC
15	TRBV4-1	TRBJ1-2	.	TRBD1	CASSPRQGDDYGYTF	TGCGCCAGCAGCCCAAGACAGGGGGACGACTATGGCTACACCTTC